The rows below give T cell receptor beta chains drawn from one sample of a study of blood T cell repertoires in COVID-19. The repertoire was sequenced with immunoSEQ multiplex PCR; TCRdb's copy has only in-frame clones and lacks some. Of around 700,000 clones listed, about 87% are singletons. The sequencing input was peripheral blood. All receptors come from a woman under 30 with acute or convalescent COVID-19. CDR3s leave out the opening cysteine and the closing phenylalanine or tryptophan. Fields, in order: J gene, clone size, V gene, CDR3 protein. The size entry is marked missing in some rows and otherwise reads once, few, many or a size class.

>TRBJ1-5|-|TRBV19
ASSIYRERGQPQH
>TRBJ2-7|-|TRBV6-6
ASERGGVYEQY
>TRBJ1-6|-|TRBV30
AWTVDNSPLH
>TRBJ2-1|-|TRBV14
ASSPWDRGTRGEQF
>TRBJ2-7|-|TRBV2
ARGRRELSYEQY
>TRBJ1-4|-|TRBV10-2
ASTSDGGEKLF
>TRBJ1-2|-|TRBV19
ASSINPGLVKGYT
>TRBJ1-3|many|TRBV19
ASRRGTTGQGASNTIY
>TRBJ2-7|-|TRBV25-1
ASSEVGTPTYEQY
>TRBJ1-2|once|TRBV7-2
ASRIPLRVAGYT
>TRBJ2-7|-|TRBV28
ASSPHPGQHYEQY
>TRBJ1-2|-|TRBV10-3
AISVRRGDNYGYT
>TRBJ1-4|once|TRBV7-9
ASSLSPGTATNEKLF
>TRBJ2-3|-|TRBV2
ASSANRDSYTDTQY
>TRBJ1-3|-|TRBV21-1
ASRVERQDERRNTIY
>TRBJ2-3|-|TRBV11-2
ASSLGLAGVGDTQY
>TRBJ1-1|-|TRBV19
ASDPGSAEAF
>TRBJ1-6|-|TRBV6-5
ASSYSGTDNSPLH
>TRBJ1-2|-|TRBV5-5
ASSGTVSYGYT
>TRBJ1-5|-|TRBV20-1
SASRQGADNQPQH
>TRBJ2-1|-|TRBV27
ASFTFLEKGRYNEQF
>TRBJ2-1|-|TRBV9
ASSVGFRTGLYNEQF
>TRBJ2-3|-|TRBV19
ASSIDNTDTQY
>TRBJ2-7|once|TRBV1
TSSQERSLTYEQY
>TRBJ1-5|few|TRBV19
ASSIGTLYQPQH
>TRBJ2-2|-|TRBV6-6
ASSRLAGGTQDTGELF
>TRBJ1-1|-|TRBV3-1/TRBV3-2
ASSQSPGGTEAF
>TRBJ1-5|-|TRBV7-2
ASSLRTPSNQPQH
>TRBJ1-2|few|TRBV4-1
ASSQPRDRGGGYT
>TRBJ1-1|-|TRBV5-6
ASSFFPGQETFRAF
>TRBJ1-1|-|TRBV7-8
ASSLIRDSEAF
>TRBJ1-2|once|TRBV25-1
ASSEYFSTGRGYT
>TRBJ1-3|-|TRBV2
ASSEEFPGNTIY
>TRBJ1-6|-|TRBV5-1
ASSLESGQNSPLH
>TRBJ1-2|-|TRBV27
ASSLRGGGNYGYT
>TRBJ2-1|-|TRBV4-1
ASSQELSGRPPF
>TRBJ1-1|-|TRBV9
ASSVEQGAATEAF
>TRBJ2-2|-|TRBV11-2
ASSRENTGELF
>TRBJ1-3|-|TRBV24-1
ATEYGDTIY
>TRBJ1-5|-|TRBV2
ASSEQAGQMPQH
>TRBJ2-1|-|TRBV3-1/TRBV3-2
ASTSTEYNEQF
>TRBJ1-1|-|TRBV7-2
ASSFLNSGTEAF
>TRBJ2-3|-|TRBV12-5
ASGPGQAGDTQY
>TRBJ1-4|once|TRBV6-5
ASSYTPTAQGKLF
>TRBJ2-2|-|TRBV11-3
ASSPRGPGNTGELF
>TRBJ1-1|-|TRBV6-5
ASSRGQANTEAF
>TRBJ2-1|-|TRBV24-1
ATSDLATLTQYNEQF
>TRBJ1-2|-|TRBV2
ASSDQGDYGYT
>TRBJ1-3|-|TRBV3-1/TRBV3-2
ASSLTSSGDTIY
>TRBJ1-1|-|TRBV29-1
SGAPRGANTEAF